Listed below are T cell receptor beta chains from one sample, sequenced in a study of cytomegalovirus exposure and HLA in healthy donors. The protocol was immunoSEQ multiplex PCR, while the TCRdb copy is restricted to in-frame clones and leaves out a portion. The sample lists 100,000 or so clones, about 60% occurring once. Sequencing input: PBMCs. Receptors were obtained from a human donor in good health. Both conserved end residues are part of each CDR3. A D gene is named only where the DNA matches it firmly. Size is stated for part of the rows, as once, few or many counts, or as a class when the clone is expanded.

CDR3 protein: CASSQDVATEAFF
CDR3 DNA: TGTGCCAGCAGCCAAGATGTGGCCACTGAAGCTTTCTTT
CDR3 length: 13
J gene: TRBJ1-1
D gene: .
V gene: TRBV14
clone size: .

CDR3 protein: CASSFGAGTGNEQFF
CDR3 DNA: TGCGCCAGCAGCTTTGGCGCCGGGACTGGGAATGAGCAGTTCTTC
CDR3 length: 15
J gene: TRBJ2-1
D gene: .
V gene: TRBV5-1
clone size: .

CDR3 protein: CASSIIRDKQYF
CDR3 DNA: TGTGCCAGCAGCATAATCCGGGACAAACAGTACTTC
CDR3 length: 12
J gene: TRBJ2-7
D gene: .
V gene: TRBV7-2
clone size: few

CDR3 protein: CASSLVRTREPHTGELFF
CDR3 DNA: TGTGCCAGCAGCTTAGTACGCACGCGGGAGCCCCACACCGGGGAGCTGTTTTTT
CDR3 length: 18
J gene: TRBJ2-2
D gene: TRBD2
V gene: TRBV13
clone size: .

CDR3 protein: CAISDGTGGTGELFF
CDR3 DNA: TGTGCCATCAGTGATGGGACAGGGGGCACCGGGGAGCTGTTTTTT
CDR3 length: 15
J gene: TRBJ2-2
D gene: TRBD1
V gene: TRBV10-3
clone size: few

CDR3 protein: CAWDRGNNQPQHF
CDR3 DNA: TGTGCCTGGGACAGGGGAAACAATCAGCCCCAGCATTTT
CDR3 length: 13
J gene: TRBJ1-5
D gene: TRBD1
V gene: TRBV30
clone size: .

CDR3 protein: CASSLLGTGLVSGNEQFF
CDR3 DNA: TGCGCCAGCAGCTTGTTGGGGACAGGGCTTGTGTCGGGTAATGAGCAGTTCTTC
CDR3 length: 18
J gene: TRBJ2-1
D gene: TRBD1
V gene: TRBV5-1
clone size: once

CDR3 protein: CASSFGTANTGELFF
CDR3 DNA: TGTGCCAGCAGTTTCGGGACAGCGAACACCGGGGAGCTGTTTTTT
CDR3 length: 15
J gene: TRBJ2-2
D gene: TRBD1
V gene: TRBV27
clone size: .

CDR3 protein: CASSLVPSGRAFVVEQFF
CDR3 DNA: TGTGCCAGCAGCTTAGTACCTAGCGGGAGGGCCTTCGTCGTTGAGCAGTTCTTC
CDR3 length: 18
J gene: TRBJ2-1
D gene: TRBD2
V gene: TRBV11-3
clone size: .

CDR3 protein: CASSLTGGRLAAYNEQFF
CDR3 DNA: TGTGCCAGCAGCCTCACAGGGGGCCGGCTAGCGGCCTACAATGAGCAGTTCTTC
CDR3 length: 18
J gene: TRBJ2-1
D gene: TRBD1
V gene: TRBV6-4
clone size: .

CDR3 protein: CAGNRGRAEAFF
CDR3 DNA: TGTGCCGGAAACAGGGGAAGGGCTGAAGCTTTCTTT
CDR3 length: 12
J gene: TRBJ1-1
D gene: TRBD1
V gene: TRBV30
clone size: .

CDR3 protein: CASSIGSAGNEQFF
CDR3 DNA: TGTGCCAGTAGTATCGGGTCGGCTGGCAATGAGCAGTTCTTC
CDR3 length: 14
J gene: TRBJ2-1
D gene: .
V gene: TRBV19
clone size: few

CDR3 protein: CASSLTSGMSYEQYF
CDR3 DNA: TGTGCCAGCAGCCTAACTAGCGGTATGTCCTACGAGCAGTACTTC
CDR3 length: 15
J gene: TRBJ2-7
D gene: TRBD2
V gene: TRBV7-8
clone size: .

CDR3 protein: CASSPTTGDILYGYTF
CDR3 DNA: TGTGCCAGCAGCCCCACGACAGGGGACATCCTCTATGGCTACACCTTC
CDR3 length: 16
J gene: TRBJ1-2
D gene: TRBD1
V gene: TRBV7-9
clone size: .

CDR3 protein: CASSPLNQRLSTDTQYF
CDR3 DNA: TGTGCCAGCAGCCCGCTCAACCAACGACTAAGCACAGATACGCAGTATTTT
CDR3 length: 17
J gene: TRBJ2-3
D gene: .
V gene: TRBV14
clone size: .

CDR3 protein: CASSGGGSSTEAFF
CDR3 DNA: TGTGCCAGCAGTGGCGGAGGGTCGAGCACTGAAGCTTTCTTT
CDR3 length: 14
J gene: TRBJ1-1
D gene: .
V gene: TRBV6-1
clone size: once

CDR3 protein: CASSSLSDTYNEQFF
CDR3 DNA: TGTGCCAGCAGCTCCCTCAGCGATACCTACAATGAGCAGTTCTTC
CDR3 length: 15
J gene: TRBJ2-1
D gene: .
V gene: TRBV11-2
clone size: few

CDR3 protein: CSVEQGQALGAFF
CDR3 DNA: TGCAGCGTTGAACAAGGACAGGCCCTAGGGGCTTTCTTT
CDR3 length: 13
J gene: TRBJ1-1
D gene: TRBD1
V gene: TRBV29-1
clone size: few

CDR3 protein: CAWSVGGQAANQPQHF
CDR3 DNA: TGTGCCTGGAGTGTAGGGGGACAGGCCGCCAATCAGCCCCAGCATTTT
CDR3 length: 16
J gene: TRBJ1-5
D gene: TRBD1
V gene: TRBV30
clone size: .

CDR3 protein: CASSRGRSNTEAFF
CDR3 DNA: TGTGCCAGTAGTAGGGGCAGGTCGAACACTGAAGCTTTCTTT
CDR3 length: 14
J gene: TRBJ1-1
D gene: .
V gene: TRBV19
clone size: .

CDR3 protein: CASSLGAGTEDGYTF
CDR3 DNA: TGCGCCAGCAGCTTGGGGGCCGGGACTGAAGATGGCTACACCTTC
CDR3 length: 15
J gene: TRBJ1-2
D gene: .
V gene: TRBV5-1
clone size: .

CDR3 protein: CASSQGGQESYEQYF
CDR3 DNA: TGTGCCAGCAGCCAAGGCGGACAGGAGTCCTACGAGCAGTACTTC
CDR3 length: 15
J gene: TRBJ2-7
D gene: TRBD1
V gene: TRBV4-2
clone size: .

CDR3 protein: CASSPDWTGELFF
CDR3 DNA: TGTGCCAGCAGCCCGGACTGGACCGGGGAGCTGTTTTTT
CDR3 length: 13
J gene: TRBJ2-2
D gene: .
V gene: TRBV5-6
clone size: .

CDR3 protein: CAISDGESPSIHEQYF
CDR3 DNA: TGTGCCATCAGTGACGGTGAGTCCCCCTCGATCCACGAGCAGTACTTC
CDR3 length: 16
J gene: TRBJ2-7
D gene: .
V gene: TRBV10-3
clone size: .

CDR3 protein: CASSLTPASDEQFF
CDR3 DNA: TGCGCCAGCAGCTTGACTCCCGCTAGCGATGAGCAGTTCTTC
CDR3 length: 14
J gene: TRBJ2-1
D gene: .
V gene: TRBV5-1
clone size: .